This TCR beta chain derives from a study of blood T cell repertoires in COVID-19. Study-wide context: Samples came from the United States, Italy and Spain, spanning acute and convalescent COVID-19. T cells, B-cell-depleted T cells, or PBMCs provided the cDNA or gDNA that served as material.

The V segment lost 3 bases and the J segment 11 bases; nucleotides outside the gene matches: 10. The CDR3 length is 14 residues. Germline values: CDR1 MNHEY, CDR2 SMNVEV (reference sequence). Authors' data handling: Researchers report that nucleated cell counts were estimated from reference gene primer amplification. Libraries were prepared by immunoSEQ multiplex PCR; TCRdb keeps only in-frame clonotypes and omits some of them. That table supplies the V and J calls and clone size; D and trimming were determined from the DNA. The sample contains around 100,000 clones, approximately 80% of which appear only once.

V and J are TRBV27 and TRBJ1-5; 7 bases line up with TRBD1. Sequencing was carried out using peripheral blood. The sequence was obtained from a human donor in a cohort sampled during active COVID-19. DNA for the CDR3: TGTGCCAGCAGTTTTGGCAGGGGGGAGTCGGCCCAGCATTTT. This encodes CASSFGRGESAQHF.